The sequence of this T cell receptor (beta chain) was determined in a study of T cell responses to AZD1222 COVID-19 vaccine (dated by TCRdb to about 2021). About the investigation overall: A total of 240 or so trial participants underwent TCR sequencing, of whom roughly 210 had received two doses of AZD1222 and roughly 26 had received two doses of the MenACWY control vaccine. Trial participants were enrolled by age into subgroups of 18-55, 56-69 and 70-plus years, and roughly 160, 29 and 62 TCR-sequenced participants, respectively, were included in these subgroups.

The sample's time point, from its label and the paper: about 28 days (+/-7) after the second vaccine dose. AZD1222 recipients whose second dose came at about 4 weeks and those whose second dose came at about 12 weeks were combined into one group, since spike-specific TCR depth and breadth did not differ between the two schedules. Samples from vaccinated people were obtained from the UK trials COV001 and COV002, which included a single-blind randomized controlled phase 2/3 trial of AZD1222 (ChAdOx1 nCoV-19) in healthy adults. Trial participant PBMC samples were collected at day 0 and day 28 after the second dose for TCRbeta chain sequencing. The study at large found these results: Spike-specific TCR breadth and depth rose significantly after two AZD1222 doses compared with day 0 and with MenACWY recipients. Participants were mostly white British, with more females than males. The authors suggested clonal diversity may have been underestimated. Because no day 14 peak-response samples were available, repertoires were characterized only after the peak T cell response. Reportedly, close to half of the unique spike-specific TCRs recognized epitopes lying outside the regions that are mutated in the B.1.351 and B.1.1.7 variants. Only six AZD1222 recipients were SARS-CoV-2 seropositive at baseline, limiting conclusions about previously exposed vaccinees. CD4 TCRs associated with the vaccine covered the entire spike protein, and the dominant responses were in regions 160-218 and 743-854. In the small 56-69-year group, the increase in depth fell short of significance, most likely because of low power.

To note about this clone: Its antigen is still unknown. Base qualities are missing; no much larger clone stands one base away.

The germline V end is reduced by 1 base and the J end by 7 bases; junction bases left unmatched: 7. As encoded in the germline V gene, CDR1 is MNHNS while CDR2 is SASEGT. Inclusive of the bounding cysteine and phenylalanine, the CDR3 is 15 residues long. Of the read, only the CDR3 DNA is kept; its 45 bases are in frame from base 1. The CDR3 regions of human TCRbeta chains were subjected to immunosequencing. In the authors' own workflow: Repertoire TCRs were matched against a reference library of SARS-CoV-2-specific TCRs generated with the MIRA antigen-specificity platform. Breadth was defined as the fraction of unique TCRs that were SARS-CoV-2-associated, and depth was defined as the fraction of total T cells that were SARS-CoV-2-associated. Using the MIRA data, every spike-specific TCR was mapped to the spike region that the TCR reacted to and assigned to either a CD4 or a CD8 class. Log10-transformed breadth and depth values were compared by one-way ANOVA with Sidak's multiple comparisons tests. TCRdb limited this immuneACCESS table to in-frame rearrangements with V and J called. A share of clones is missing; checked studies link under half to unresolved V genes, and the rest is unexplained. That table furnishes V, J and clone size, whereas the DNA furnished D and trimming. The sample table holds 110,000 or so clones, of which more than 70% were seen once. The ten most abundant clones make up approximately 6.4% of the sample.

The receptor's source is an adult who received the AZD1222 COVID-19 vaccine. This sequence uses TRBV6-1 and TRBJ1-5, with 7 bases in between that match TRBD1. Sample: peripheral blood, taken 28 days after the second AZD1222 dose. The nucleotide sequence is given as TGTGCCAGCAGTGAAGGGTCAGGGGGACGACAGCCCCAGCATTTT. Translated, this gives CASSEGSGGRQPQHF.